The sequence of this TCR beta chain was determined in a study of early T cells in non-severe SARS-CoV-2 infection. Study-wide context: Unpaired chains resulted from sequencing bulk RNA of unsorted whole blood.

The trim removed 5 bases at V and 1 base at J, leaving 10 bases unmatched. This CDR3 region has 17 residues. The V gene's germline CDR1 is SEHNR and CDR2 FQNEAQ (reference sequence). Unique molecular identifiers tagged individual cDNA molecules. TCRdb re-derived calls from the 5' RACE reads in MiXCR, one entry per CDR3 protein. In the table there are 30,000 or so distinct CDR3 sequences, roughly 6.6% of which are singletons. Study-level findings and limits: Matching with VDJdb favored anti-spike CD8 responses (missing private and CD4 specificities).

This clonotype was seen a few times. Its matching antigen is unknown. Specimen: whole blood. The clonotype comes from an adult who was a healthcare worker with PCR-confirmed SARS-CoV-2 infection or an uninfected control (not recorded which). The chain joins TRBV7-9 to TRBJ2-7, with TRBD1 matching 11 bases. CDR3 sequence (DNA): TGTGCCAGCAGCACTCCGTGGGACAGGGGGTCTTCCTACGAGCAGTACTTC. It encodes CASSTPWDRGSSYEQYF.